The rows below give T cell receptor beta chains drawn from one sample of a study of control samples from healthy donors and cancer patients. TCRdb keeps only in-frame clones here, not all; method: immunoSEQ multiplex PCR. The sample shows 200,000 to 250,000 clones, about 94% of them seen only once. Sequenced: blood. Every receptor here comes from a man aged 45-65 years in good health. Both conserved end residues are part of each CDR3. The order of the fields is clone size, V gene, D gene, J gene, CDR3 DNA, CDR3 protein. A D gene is named only where the DNA matches it firmly. Only some rows state a clone size, as once, few, many or a class for expanded clones.

-	TRBV5-1	TRBD1	TRBJ1-4	TGCGCCAGCAGCTTGAGGGGGACAGATAATTTATCGCTGTTTTTT	CASSLRGTDNLSLFF
once	TRBV28	-	TRBJ1-4	TGTGCCAGCAGGCTCGGGACGGCCGACGGAAAACTGTTTTTT	CASRLGTADGKLFF
-	TRBV19	TRBD1	TRBJ1-2	TGTGCCAGTAGTATGCCGAGGACAGGGAAAATGTCTAACTATGGCTACACCTTC	CASSMPRTGKMSNYGYTF
-	TRBV24-1	-	TRBJ1-1	TGTGCCACCAGTGACTGGAATACTGAAGCTTTCTTT	CATSDWNTEAFF
many	TRBV10-3	-	TRBJ1-5	TGTGCCATCAGTGAGTCCAGCAATCAGCCCCAGCATTTT	CAISESSNQPQHF
-	TRBV7-8	TRBD1	TRBJ1-4	TGTGCCAGCAGCAGAGGGACAGGGTGGGAAAAACTGTTTTTT	CASSRGTGWEKLFF
once	TRBV19	TRBD2	TRBJ2-1	TGTGCCTCCCAGGGGCTGGAGATAAACGGGACTAGCGGGAGCTCCTACAATGAGCAGTTCTTC	CASQGLEINGTSGSSYNEQFF
-	TRBV5-1	TRBD2	TRBJ2-3	TGCGCCAGCAGCTGGACTAGCGGGGGGAGAGATACGCAGTATTTT	CASSWTSGGRDTQYF
-	TRBV28	TRBD2	TRBJ2-7	TGTGCCAGCAGTCTAGCGGGGGGGCCCTACGAGCAGTACTTC	CASSLAGGPYEQYF
-	TRBV19	TRBD1	TRBJ1-2	TGTGCCAGTACCCCGACAGGGGGCACGCATGGCTACACCTTC	CASTPTGGTHGYTF
once	TRBV6-1	-	TRBJ2-4	TGTGCCAGCAGTGAATCCTTCGCTAGCTGGGCCAAAAACATTCAGTACTTC	CASSESFASWAKNIQYF
-	TRBV9	-	TRBJ1-1	TGTGCCAGCAGTAACCTCGGGGGGAACACTGAAGCTTTCTTT	CASSNLGGNTEAFF
-	TRBV7-9	-	TRBJ1-1	TGTGCCAGCAGCTTAGGCTACAGGAACACTGAAGCTTTCTTT	CASSLGYRNTEAFF
-	TRBV19	-	TRBJ2-2	TGTGCCAGTAGTATAGACGGGTTGGAGCTGTTTTTT	CASSIDGLELFF
-	TRBV5-1	-	TRBJ1-6	TGCGCCAGCACCATAACCCCGGGGACACCCAATTCACCCCTCCACTTT	CASTITPGTPNSPLHF
once	TRBV7-9	TRBD1	TRBJ1-2	TGTGCCAGCAGCCGACCAGGGACAGGGGGCACAGATGGCTACACCTTC	CASSRPGTGGTDGYTF
-	TRBV10-3	-	TRBJ1-3	TGTGCCATCAGTCAACAGGTGGCTGGAAACACCATATATTTT	CAISQQVAGNTIYF
-	TRBV5-1	-	TRBJ2-6	TGCGCCAGCAGCGCTGGAAGCTCTGGGGCCAACGTCCTGACTTTC	CASSAGSSGANVLTF
-	TRBV10-1	TRBD2	TRBJ2-5	TGCGCCAGCAGTGAGAGGATAGCGGGGGTAGAGACCCAGTACTTC	CASSERIAGVETQYF
once	TRBV7-8	-	TRBJ2-6	TGTGCCAGCAGCTTAGGACGGGACTCTGGGGCCAACGTCCTGACTTTC	CASSLGRDSGANVLTF
-	TRBV12-3/TRBV12-4	-	TRBJ2-1	TGTGCCAGCAGTACTGAGACAGACAATGAGCAGTTCTTC	CASSTETDNEQFF
-	TRBV19	-	TRBJ1-2	TGTGCCAGTAGACCCGGGACCCCAGGGTATGGCTACACCTTC	CASRPGTPGYGYTF